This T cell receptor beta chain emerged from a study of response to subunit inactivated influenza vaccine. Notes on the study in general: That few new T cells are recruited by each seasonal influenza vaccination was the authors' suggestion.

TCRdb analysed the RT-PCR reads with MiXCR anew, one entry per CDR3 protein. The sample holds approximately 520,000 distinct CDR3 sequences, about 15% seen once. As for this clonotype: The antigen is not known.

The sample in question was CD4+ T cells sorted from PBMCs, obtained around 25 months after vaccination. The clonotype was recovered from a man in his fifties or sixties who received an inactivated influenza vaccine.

CDR3 region: CASGQGPTGELFF. Written as DNA, the CDR3 is TGCGCCAGCGGACAGGGCCCCACCGGGGAGCTGTTTTTT. This sequence joins TRBV5-1 and TRBJ2-2, with 8 bases matching TRBD1. This CDR3 has 13 residues. V shed 7 bases and J 4 bases; nucleotides not matched to a gene: 3. The V gene's germline CDR1 is SGHRS and CDR2 YFSETQ.